This T cell receptor (beta chain) was captured in a study of blood T cell repertoires in COVID-19. For the study at large: COVID-19 samples collected from the United States, Italy and Spain covered acute and convalescent phases. Sample material is recorded as cDNA or gDNA derived from T cells, B-cell-depleted T cells, or PBMCs.

Per the original methods: How many nucleated cells were present was estimated from reference gene primer amplification. TCRdb's copy holds only in-frame clones and misses some; the assay was immunoSEQ multiplex PCR. The V and J calls and clone size were taken over from that table, and D and trimming were inferred from the DNA. The table includes about 230,000 clones, over 80% detected once. The CDR3 contains 19 residues. V was shortened by 5 bases and J by 0 bases, with 23 bases between the two germline ends. Germline CDR1 is MNHNY and CDR2 is SVGAGI (reference sequence). This clone was recorded a few times.

What was sequenced was peripheral blood. This TCR was sampled from a woman aged 70-85 years with active or convalescent COVID-19. V and J are TRBV6-6 and TRBJ1-3; D not resolved. CDR3 DNA sequence: TGTGCCAGCAGTCTCCCGGCTAACTACCTTCGGAGCTCTGGAAACACCATATATTTT. Translation: CASSLPANYLRSSGNTIYF.